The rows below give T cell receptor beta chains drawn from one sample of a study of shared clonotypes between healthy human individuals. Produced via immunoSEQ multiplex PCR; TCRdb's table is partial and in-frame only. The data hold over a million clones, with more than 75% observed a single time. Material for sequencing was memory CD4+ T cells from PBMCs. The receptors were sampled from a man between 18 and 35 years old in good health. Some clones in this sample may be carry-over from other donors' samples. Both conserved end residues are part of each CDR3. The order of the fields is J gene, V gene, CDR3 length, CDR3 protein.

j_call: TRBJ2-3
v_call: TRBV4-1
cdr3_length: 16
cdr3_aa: CASSQGVAASTDTQYF

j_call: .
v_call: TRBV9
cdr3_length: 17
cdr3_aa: CASSGTADWGTSYEQYF

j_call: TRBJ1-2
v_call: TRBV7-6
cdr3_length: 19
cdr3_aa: CASSLVSSGQGRPYYGYTF

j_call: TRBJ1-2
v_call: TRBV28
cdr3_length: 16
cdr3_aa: CASSLWHGGQGARYTF

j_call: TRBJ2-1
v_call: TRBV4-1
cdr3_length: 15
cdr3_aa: CASSQARRTARSLFF

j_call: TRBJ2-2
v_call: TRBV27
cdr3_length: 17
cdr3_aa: CASSLVPPRSVSGELFF

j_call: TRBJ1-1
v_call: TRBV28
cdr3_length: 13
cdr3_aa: CASRSTGTGRPFF

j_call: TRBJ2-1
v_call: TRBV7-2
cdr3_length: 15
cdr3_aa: CASSRDPALGNEQFF

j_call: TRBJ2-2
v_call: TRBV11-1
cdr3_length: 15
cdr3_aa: CASSPLGKVAGELFF

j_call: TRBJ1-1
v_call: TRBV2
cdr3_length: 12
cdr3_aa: CASGGGGTEAFF

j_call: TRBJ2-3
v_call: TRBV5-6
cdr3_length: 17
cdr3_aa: CASSLGLREGHRDTQYF

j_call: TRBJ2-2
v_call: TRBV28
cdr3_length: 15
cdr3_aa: CASSPGTGRTGELFF

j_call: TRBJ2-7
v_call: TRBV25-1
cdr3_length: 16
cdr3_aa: CASIPVGTRPHHEQYF

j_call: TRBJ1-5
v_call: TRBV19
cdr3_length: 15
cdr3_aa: CASSSRDGSNQPQHF

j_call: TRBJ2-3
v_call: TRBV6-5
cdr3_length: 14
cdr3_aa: CASSYSVSTDTQYF

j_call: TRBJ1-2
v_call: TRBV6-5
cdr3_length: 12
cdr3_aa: CASRTGGSGYTF

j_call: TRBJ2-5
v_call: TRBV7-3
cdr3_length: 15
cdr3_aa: CASSSQGQGVETQYF

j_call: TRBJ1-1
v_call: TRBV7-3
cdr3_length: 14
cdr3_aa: CASSLGLDGTEAFF

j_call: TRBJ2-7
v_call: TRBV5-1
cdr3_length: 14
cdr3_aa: CASSRVGTIYEQYF

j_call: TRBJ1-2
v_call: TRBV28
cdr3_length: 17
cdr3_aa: CASSLTPGGGSGYGYTF

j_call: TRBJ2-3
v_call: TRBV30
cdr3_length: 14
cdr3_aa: CAWSVTGTSDTQYF

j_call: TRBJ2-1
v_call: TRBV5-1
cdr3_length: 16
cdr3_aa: CASSSSSGITYNEQFF

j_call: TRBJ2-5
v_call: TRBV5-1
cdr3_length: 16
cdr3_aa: CASSLGRAAGRETQYF

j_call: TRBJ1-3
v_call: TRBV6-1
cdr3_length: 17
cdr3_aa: CASSVLTGILSGNTIYF

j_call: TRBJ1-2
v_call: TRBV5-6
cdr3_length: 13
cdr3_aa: CASSLREAYGYTF

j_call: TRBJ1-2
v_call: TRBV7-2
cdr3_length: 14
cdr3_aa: CASSLAAGGSGYTF

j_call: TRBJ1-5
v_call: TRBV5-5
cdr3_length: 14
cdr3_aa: CASSPVGGHQPQHF